This T cell receptor (beta chain) was recorded in a study of CD8 T cells in Susac syndrome. It was negative isolation that provided the CD8+ and CD4+ T cells, whereas TEMRA cells were enriched by FACS. When the RNA was reverse transcribed, random hexamers were used with an input of roughly 0.45 to 1 ug. With immunoSEQ multiplex PCR, TCR beta CDR3 was amplified across 54 Vbeta and 13 Jbeta. MiXCR, applied by TCRdb to the immunoSEQ multiplex PCR reads, yields one record per CDR3 protein. The sample includes about 200,000 distinct CDR3 sequences, 85% to 95% of them seen just once. Per germline, CDR1 SGHVS and CDR2 FNYEAQ. This CDR3 has 13 amino acids. V was shortened by 2 bases and J by 7 bases, with 12 bases between the two germline ends.

The sample taken for sequencing was CD4+ T cells from PBMCs. The genes are TRBV7-6 and TRBJ2-7; the D gene is possibly TRBD1 (6 bases). This receptor was obtained from a human donor with multiple sclerosis. The CDR3 protein is CASSLTQGWEQYF. CDR3 nucleotides: TGTGCCAGCAGCTTAACACAGGGCTGGGAGCAGTACTTC. Full variable domain (missing parts from reference TRBV7-6 and TRBJ2-7): GAGVSQSPRYKVTKRGQDVALRCDPISGHVSLYWYRQALGQGPEFLTYFNYEAQQDKSGLPNDRFSAERPEGSISTLTIQRTEQRDSAMYRCASSLTQGWEQYFGPGTRLTVT.